This T cell receptor (beta chain) is drawn from a study of CD8 T cells in Susac syndrome. TCR beta was sequenced from blood CD8+ and CD4+ T cells. Trimming removed 4 bases from V and 3 bases from J, with 25 bases in between. Germline V lookup: CDR1 LGHDT, CDR2 YNNKEL (reference sequence). This CDR3 has 19 amino acids. Random hexamers served to reverse transcribe roughly 0.5 to 1 ug RNA. The TCR beta CDR3 was amplified by immunoSEQ multiplex PCR across 54 Vbeta, 13 Jbeta. TCRdb passed the immunoSEQ multiplex PCR reads through MiXCR, listing each CDR3 protein once. The sample carries about 280,000 distinct CDR3 sequences, about 88% recorded once.

The chain employs TRBV3-1 and TRBJ1-3, with D perhaps TRBD1 (5 bases). The source material was CD8+ T cells from PBMCs. This clonotype was sampled from a human donor with multiple sclerosis. CDR3 coding DNA: TGTGCCAGCAGCCCCCTGAGTCGGGGCCCGGAGGATATTGGAAACACCATATATTTT. It translates to CASSPLSRGPEDIGNTIYF.